The clone carrying this T cell receptor (beta chain) was seen more than once but under ten times. TCRdb used MiXCR to reprocess the RACE reads, holding one entry per CDR3 protein. The sample includes more than 55,000 distinct CDR3 sequences, roughly 10% of them seen just once. The time point denotes: pre-sensitization, week 0. Indicated treatment: therapeutic diphenylcyclopropenone sensitization with weekly scalp DPC. These data come from a study of human T cells and chemical hapten exposure. The CDR3 extends over 13 amino acids. Germline V gene sequence: CDR1 SGHAT, CDR2 FQNNGV. Trimming left V 2 bases short and J 5 bases short, with 9 bases between.

The TCR originated in a woman in her thirties or forties with alopecia areata. Some clones in this sample may be carry-over from other donors' samples. The sample was whole blood, taken in connection with sensitization to the hapten diphenylcyclopropenone (DPC). The V and J genes are TRBV11-2 and TRBJ1-1; no firm D call. The CDR3 spells CASSLMTDTEAFF. CDR3 in DNA: TGTGCCAGCAGCTTAATGACGGATACTGAAGCTTTCTTT.